One and the same sample provided the 21 T cell receptor beta chains below, sequenced in a study of CD8 T cells in ankylosing spondylitis. TCRdb processed the 5' RACE reads anew with MiXCR; each CDR3 protein has one entry. The data show around 100,000 distinct CDR3 sequences, 24% seen once. Input material: synovial fluid, either unsorted or a sorted T cell fraction (not recorded which). These receptors all stem from a male donor with ankylosing spondylitis.

This clonotype occurred a few times. This chain links TRBV25-1 with TRBJ2-7, with D perhaps TRBD1 or TRBD2 (5 bases each). Trimming cost V 5 bases and J 5 bases, with 16 bases left between them. CDR1 and CDR2 from the germline V gene are MGHDK and SYGVNS. The CDR3 is 14 residues long. CDR3 nucleotide sequence: TGTGCCAGCAGTTTTGGGGGTACCTCGCACGAGCAGTACTTC. Its protein product is CASSFGGTSHEQYF.

This clonotype was observed a few times. The chain joins TRBV5-1 to TRBJ2-3, with D perhaps TRBD1 (6 bases). The CDR3 is made up of 16 amino acids. V lost 1 base and J 3 bases, leaving 15 bases between the germline ends. From germline, CDR1 is SGHRS and CDR2 YFSETQ. The chain's CDR3 is CASSLQGPTGTDTQYF. The CDR3 bases are TGCGCCAGCAGCTTGCAGGGTCCTACAGGGACAGATACGCAGTATTTT.

This clonotype appeared a few times. The chain uses TRBV24-1 and TRBJ2-2; D gene ambiguous. This CDR3 region has 13 residues. Between the trimmed V and J ends, which lost 4 bases and 6 bases, there was a span of 8 bases. Germline CDR1 is KGHDR and CDR2 is SFDVKD. CDR3 protein: CATSDHRSGELFF. Written as DNA, the CDR3 is TGTGCCACCAGTGACCACAGATCCGGGGAGCTGTTTTTT.

In its sample, this clonotype was seen a few times. This chain joins TRBV3-1 and TRBJ1-4, with TRBD1 identical over 9 bases. Germline V gives CDR1 LGHDT, CDR2 YNNKEL (reference sequence). This CDR3 spans 16 amino acids. Trimming cost V 2 bases and J 4 bases; bases outside gene matches: 5. The CDR3: CASSQRTGANNEKLFF. Here the CDR3 DNA reads TGTGCCAGCAGCCAAAGGACAGGGGCCAATAATGAAAAACTGTTTTTT. Based on the CDR3 plus reference TRBV3-1 and TRBJ1-4, the full variable domain is DTAVSQTPKYLVTQMGNDKSIKCEQNLGHDTMYWYKQDSKKFLKIMFSYNNKELIINETVPNRFSPKSPDKAHLNLHINSLELGDSAVYFCASSQRTGANNEKLFFGSGTQLSVL.

There are many counts of this clonotype. The rearrangement links TRBV10-3 to TRBJ1-1; D not resolved. The CDR3 covers 16 residues. Germline CDR1 is ENHRY and CDR2 is SYGVKD. The ends were cut back, 10 bases at V and 5 bases at J, with 26 bases in the middle. The CDR3 loop reads CATRETGVEGGTEAFF. CDR3 nucleotide sequence: TGTGCCACAAGGGAGACGGGAGTGGAGGGAGGAACTGAAGCTTTCTTT.

J is TRBJ1-1 and V is TRBV6-6, with unresolved D. V lost 5 bases and J lost 4, with 8 bases in between. In germline, CDR1 is MNHNY, CDR2 SVGAGI (reference sequence). This CDR3 contains 12 residues. CDR3 coding DNA: TGTGCCAGCAGTACCCCTACCACTGAAGCTTTCTTT. This encodes CASSTPTTEAFF.

The chain links TRBV7-2 to TRBJ1-6; D may be TRBD1 (5 bases). V was shortened by 3 bases and J by 7 bases, with 10 bases between the two germline ends. Germline V gene sequence: CDR1 SGHTA, CDR2 FQGNSA. The CDR3 consists of 14 residues. The CDR3 DNA follows: TGTGCCAGCAGCTTGGGGGTGGAGAATTCACCCCTCCACTTT. It codes for CASSLGVENSPLHF.

The chain couples TRBV7-6 to TRBJ2-5; D gene unclear. Germline values: CDR1 SGHVS, CDR2 FNYEAQ. The CDR3 contains 12 residues. The V end was cut by 8 bases, the J end by 7 bases, with 14 bases between. The CDR3 DNA sequence: TGTGCCAGCGGTAGGGTTCCGGGGACCCAGTACTTC. Translated: CASGRVPGTQYF.

This clonotype was seen a handful of times. The V call is TRBV12-5, the J call TRBJ2-1, with 13 bases that match TRBD2. This CDR3 spans 15 amino acids. The germline gives CDR1 LGHNT, CDR2 FRNRAP. V was pared by 1 base and J by 6 bases, with 0 bases of the junction left unmatched. The CDR3 bases are TGTGCTAGTGGTTTGGGACTAGCGGGAGGCAATGAGCAGTTCTTC. It codes for CASGLGLAGGNEQFF. Drawing the rest from reference TRBV12-5 and TRBJ2-1, the complete variable domain is DARVTQTPRHKVTEMGQEVTMRCQPILGHNTVFWYRQTMMQGLELLAYFRNRAPLDDSGMPKDRFSAEMPDATLATLKIQPSEPRDSAVYFCASGLGLAGGNEQFFGPGTRLTVL.

The chain joins TRBV10-3 to TRBJ2-3; 7 nucleotides agree with TRBD2. CDR1 is ENHRY, CDR2 SYGVKD, per germline. The CDR3 consists of 16 residues. After removal of 4 bases from V and 0 bases from J, the junction contained 7 bases not matched to a gene. The CDR3 loop reads CAISGQSGVSTDTQYF. In DNA form, the CDR3 reads TGTGCCATCAGTGGGCAAAGCGGGGTGAGCACAGATACGCAGTATTTT.

This clonotype was seen many times. The rearrangement uses TRBV5-4 and TRBJ2-7, with D perhaps TRBD1 (5 bases). Germline CDR1 and CDR2: SGHNT and YYREEE (reference sequence). Between the trimmed V and J ends, which lost 2 bases and 3 bases, there was a span of 12 bases. The CDR3 contains 14 residues. The CDR3 sequence is CASSFLRQRYEQYF. The CDR3 DNA reads as TGTGCCAGCAGCTTCCTGAGACAGCGCTACGAGCAGTACTTC.

This clonotype was counted at least ten times. The V and J genes are TRBV20-1 and TRBJ2-7; D is perhaps TRBD2 (6 bases). Deletions cut 6 bases from V and 3 bases from J, with 12 bases between. CDR3 size: 12 residues. The germline gives CDR1 DFQATT, CDR2 SNEGSKA (reference sequence). In DNA, the CDR3 is TGCAGTGCCGGGGGTGGGATCTACGAGCAGTACTTC. It is translated as CSAGGGIYEQYF.

This clonotype was recorded a few times. CDR3 sequence reads: CSASGKGVNTEAFF. In nucleotides, the CDR3 is TGCAGTGCTAGTGGAAAAGGAGTGAACACTGAAGCTTTCTTT. The chain combines TRBV20-1 with TRBJ1-1, with D unresolved. V was shortened by 3 bases and J by 0 bases, with 11 bases between the two germline ends. Germline V gives CDR1 DFQATT, CDR2 SNEGSKA (reference sequence). The CDR3 loop spans 14 amino acids.

The chain joins TRBV24-1 to TRBJ2-2, with unresolved D. Germline V gene sequence: CDR1 KGHDR, CDR2 SFDVKD. The CDR3 covers 11 residues. Trimming removed 7 bases from V and 6 bases from J, with 5 bases in between. The DNA of the CDR3 is TGTGCCACCAGAAATTCCGGGGAGCTGTTTTTT. Protein: CATRNSGELFF.

V and J are TRBV7-9 and TRBJ2-7, with D possibly TRBD1 on 7 matching bases. CDR3 length equals 15 residues. Germline V lookup: CDR1 SEHNR, CDR2 FQNEAQ (reference sequence). V lost 4 bases and J 9 bases, leaving 22 bases between the germline ends. The CDR3 protein is CASSSDRVITGGQYF. DNA for the CDR3: TGTGCCAGCAGCTCCGACAGGGTTATAACCGGGGGGCAGTACTTC.

This clonotype was observed a handful of times. The V and J genes are TRBV3-1 and TRBJ2-7; 9 nucleotides agree with TRBD1. The junction had 6 bases not matched to a gene; V was cut back by 1 base and J by 8 bases. Germline V gene data show CDR1 as LGHDT and CDR2 as YNNKEL (reference sequence). The CDR3 is made up of 14 amino acids. CDR3 sequence: CASSQAPQGAKQYF. The CDR3 DNA follows: TGTGCCAGCAGCCAAGCCCCACAGGGGGCGAAGCAGTACTTC.

This clonotype was observed at least ten times. This chain joins TRBV24-1 and TRBJ2-1, with D uncertain. Germline values: CDR1 KGHDR, CDR2 SFDVKD. The CDR3 is 13 residues long. Deletions cut 5 bases from V and 8 bases from J, with 12 bases between. The CDR3 here is CATSVSHSDEQFF. As DNA, the CDR3 is TGTGCCACCAGTGTTTCGCATTCGGATGAGCAGTTCTTC.

This clonotype was seen only a few times. The genes are TRBV6-2 or TRBV6-3 and TRBJ1-1; D remains ambiguous. CDR1 MNHEY and CDR2 SVGEGT come from the germline V gene. Deletions cut 5 bases from V and 11 bases from J, with 18 bases between. CDR3 length equals 13 residues. DNA for the CDR3: TGTGCCAGCAGTCTTGACATCAATGGCTGGGCTTTCTTT. This encodes CASSLDINGWAFF.

V gene TRBV5-1 combines with J gene TRBJ2-3, with 13 bases matching TRBD2. Germline assignment: CDR1 SGHRS and CDR2 YFSETQ. The CDR3 extends over 16 amino acids. V was clipped by 7 bases and J by 5 bases; unmatched bases: 10. The CDR3 protein is CASGPGLAGVGDTQYF. The DNA for the CDR3 is TGCGCCAGCGGACCCGGACTAGCGGGAGTGGGAGATACGCAGTATTTT.

The V call is TRBV7-9, the J call TRBJ2-7, with TRBD2 identical over 13 bases. The V gene's germline CDR1 is SEHNR and CDR2 FQNEAQ (reference sequence). V gave up 10 bases and J gave up 6 bases; unmatched junction bases: 6. CDR3 length: 13 residues. For the CDR3, the DNA is TGTGCCACTGGACTAGCGGGAGTGAGCGAGCAGTACGTC. Protein: CATGLAGVSEQYV.

This clonotype was counted only a few times. The gene calls are TRBV2 and TRBJ1-2; 7 nucleotides line up with TRBD1. Germline V gene lookup returns CDR1 SNHLY and CDR2 FYNNEI. The CDR3 loop spans 13 amino acids. V lost 7 bases and J lost 4; bases outside the gene matches: 6. The CDR3 loop is CASKVQGGYGYTF. The CDR3 DNA reads TGTGCCAGCAAGGTGCAGGGGGGCTATGGCTACACCTTC. Full variable domain (remainder filled in from reference TRBV2 and TRBJ1-2): EPEVTQTPSHQVTQMGQEVILRCVPISNHLYFYWYRQILGQKVEFLVSFYNNEISEKSEIFDDQFSVERPDGSNFTLKIRSTKLEDSAMYFCASKVQGGYGYTFGSGTRLTVV.